Presented here are 24 T cell receptor beta chains from one specimen sequenced in a study of somatic mutations in cytotoxic T cells in rheumatoid arthritis. Here immunoSEQ multiplex PCR was the method, and the copy in TCRdb shows in-frame clones only, minus some. Of approximately 30,000 clones in the sample, about four fifths were seen once. Sample: CD8+ T cells sorted from blood. The receptors were gathered from a man aged 45-65 years in good health.

A few counts support this clone. The gene calls are TRBV5-4 and TRBJ1-1, with D uncertain. Germline V lookup: CDR1 SGHNT, CDR2 YYREEE (reference sequence). Trimming removed 4 bases from V and 0 bases from J, with 1 base in between. The CDR3 is made up of 11 amino acids. This CDR3 is CASSVNTEAFF. DNA for the CDR3: TGTGCCAGCAGCGTGAACACTGAAGCTTTCTTT. The entire variable domain, with the rest obtained from reference TRBV5-4 and TRBJ1-1, is as follows: ETGVTQSPTHLIKTRGQQVTLRCSSQSGHNTVSWYQQALGQGPQFIFQYYREEENGRGNFPPRFSGLQFPNYSSELNVNALELDDSALYLCASSVNTEAFFGQGTRLTVV.

CDR3 in DNA: TGCGCCAGCACCCCCTCCGGGGGTGGGGACGCAGATACGCAGTATTTT. This translates into CASTPSGGGDADTQYF. V usage is TRBV5-1 and J usage is TRBJ2-3; tentative D call: TRBD2 (6 bases). The CDR3 loop spans 16 amino acids. Germline CDR1 is SGHRS and CDR2 is YFSETQ. The ends were cut back, 6 bases at V and 4 bases at J, with 21 bases in the middle.

This clone turned up a few times. The chain joins TRBV6-5 to TRBJ2-7; D call uncertain. The ends were cut back, 8 bases at V and 2 bases at J, with 13 bases in the middle. The germline CDR1 and CDR2 sequences are MNHEY and SVGAGI. This CDR3 spans 13 amino acids. CDR3 nucleotide sequence: TGTGCCAGCGCCTTACAGAGCCCCTACGAGCAGTACTTC. Amino acid sequence: CASALQSPYEQYF.

This clone has just one count. The chain combines TRBV4-1 with TRBJ2-7, with D possibly being TRBD2 (6 bases). Germline V gene data show CDR1 as MGHRA and CDR2 as YSYEKL. This CDR3 contains 14 residues. Trimming stripped 2 bases from V and 3 bases from J, with 11 bases between. In DNA form, the CDR3 reads TGCGCCAGCAGCCAAACCCCCGGGGGCTACGAGCAGTACTTC. Translation: CASSQTPGGYEQYF.

The genes are TRBV21-1 and TRBJ1-2; the D call of TRBD1 is as the table states it, not checked on the DNA. TRBV21-1 is reported as a pseudogene. This CDR3 spans 19 amino acids. CDR3 residues: CASSKAGAIDPQVWYGYTF. Written as DNA, the CDR3 is TGTGCCAGCAGCAAAGCGGGGGCGATTGACCCCCAGGTGTGGTATGGCTACACCTTC.

The rearrangement links TRBV11-3 to TRBJ1-2, with a tentative D call TRBD1 (5 bases). Trimming removed 2 bases from V and 3 bases from J, with 7 bases in between. The CDR3 sequence is 13 residues long. CDR1 SGHNT and CDR2 YENEEA come from the germline V gene. The CDR3 sequence is CASSLRQHYGYTF. The DNA for the CDR3 is TGTGCCAGCAGCTTAAGACAGCACTATGGCTACACCTTC. The entire variable domain, with the rest obtained from reference TRBV11-3 and TRBJ1-2, is as follows: EAGVVQSPRYKIIEKKQPVAFWCNPISGHNTLYWYLQNLGQGPELLIRYENEEAVDDSQLPKDRFSAERLKGVDSTLKIQPAELGDSAVYLCASSLRQHYGYTFGSGTRLTVV.

V and J are TRBV11-2 and TRBJ2-2; TRBD2 is a possible D gene (7 bases). V was shortened by 6 bases and J by 4 bases, with 27 bases between the two germline ends. The CDR3 runs to 19 residues. Germline V gene lookup returns CDR1 SGHAT and CDR2 FQNNGV. The CDR3 DNA reads as TGTGCCAGCAGACTGGGGGGGGCGGTAGGAACTTTTTCCACCGGGGAGCTGTTTTTT. It translates to CASRLGGAVGTFSTGELFF. Using reference TRBV11-2 and TRBJ2-2 for the parts outside the CDR3, the full variable domain is EAGVAQSPRYKIIEKRQSVAFWCNPISGHATLYWYQQILGQGPKLLIQFQNNGVVDDSQLPKDRFSAERLKGVDSTLKIQPAKLEDSAVYLCASRLGGAVGTFSTGELFFGEGSRLTVL.

The chain has TRBV7-9 and TRBJ1-5; no reliable D call. V shed 5 bases and J shed 1 base, with 9 bases lying between them. From germline, CDR1 is SEHNR and CDR2 FQNEAQ (reference sequence). CDR3 size: 14 residues. This CDR3 is CASSQGGSNQPQHF. DNA of the CDR3: TGTGCCAGCAGCCAAGGAGGGAGCAATCAGCCCCAGCATTTT.

V is TRBV30 and J is TRBJ1-4, with D perhaps TRBD1 (6 bases). Germline V gene lookup returns CDR1 GTSNPN and CDR2 SVGIG (reference sequence). This CDR3 comprises 14 residues. V was clipped by 1 base and J by 4 bases, with 10 bases between them. CDR3 DNA sequence: TGTGCCTGGAGTGGGGGGCTGTTTAATGAAAAACTGTTTTTT. Translating gives CAWSGGLFNEKLFF. Filled out from reference TRBV30 and TRBJ1-4, the complete variable domain reads SQTIHQWPATLVQPVGSPLSLECTVEGTSNPNLYWYRQAAGRGLQLLFYSVGIGQISSEVPQNLSASRPQDRQFILSSKKLLLSDSGFYLCAWSGGLFNEKLFFGSGTQLSVL.

The chain employs TRBV10-3 and TRBJ2-7; 9 positions agree with TRBD2. V shed 5 bases, J shed 2 bases, and the junction held 1 base outside the gene matches. There are 13 residues in the CDR3. The germline V gene has CDR1 ENHRY and CDR2 SYGVKD. The CDR3 nucleotides read TGTGCCATCAGTTCTAGCGGGGCCTACGAGCAGTACTTC. Its protein is CAISSSGAYEQYF.

The chain links TRBV5-6 to TRBJ1-1; no clear D gene. The germline V gene encodes CDR1 SGHDT and CDR2 YYEEEE. V was clipped by 8 bases and J by 5 bases, with 13 bases between them. This CDR3 is built from 12 residues. CDR3 nucleotide sequence: TGTGCCAGTAAAGGGTCGGGAACTGAAGCTTTCTTT. Protein product: CASKGSGTEAFF.

This clone was detected only a few times. At the DNA level, this CDR3 is encoded by other sequences in the same sample as well. The V call is TRBV27, the J call TRBJ1-5; D is perhaps TRBD1 (5 bases). The CDR3 contains 13 residues. The germline V and J ends were trimmed by 6 bases and 6 bases, with 12 bases remaining between them. The V gene's germline CDR1 is MNHEY and CDR2 SMNVEV (reference sequence). The CDR3 is CASSLGGGQPQHF. The CDR3 bases are TGTGCCAGCAGCTTGGGGGGGGGTCAGCCCCAGCATTTT.

The chain links TRBV10-3 to TRBJ1-1; possible D gene TRBD1, 6 bases. CDR1 is ENHRY and CDR2 is SYGVKD in the germline V gene. This CDR3 has 17 amino acids. Trimming removed 7 bases at V and 0 bases at J, with 21 bases between. CDR3 sequence (DNA): TGTGCCATCACTCCCCAGAACAGGGAAATCATGAACACTGAAGCTTTCTTT. It translates to CAITPQNREIMNTEAFF.

The chain couples TRBV27 to TRBJ2-1, with 15 positions matching TRBD2. Looked up from germline, CDR1 is MNHEY and CDR2 is SMNVEV (reference sequence). This CDR3 has 16 residues. With V trimmed by 5 bases and J by 4 bases, 3 bases remained unmatched. CDR3 nucleotide sequence: TGTGCCAGCAGTCAAGGGACTAGCGGGAGGTACAATGAGCAGTTCTTC. Translating gives CASSQGTSGRYNEQFF.

The chain has TRBV7-6 and TRBJ2-2; D is perhaps TRBD2 (6 bases). Germline CDR1 SGHVS, CDR2 FNYEAQ. Trimming took 11 bases from V and 3 from J, leaving 16 bases between them. CDR3 length: 14 amino acids. CDR3 protein: CAGSPGSHTGELFF. CDR3 sequence (DNA): TGTGCCGGCTCCCCCGGGAGTCACACCGGGGAGCTGTTTTTT.

The rearrangement links TRBV6-5 to TRBJ1-2, with D maybe TRBD1 (5 bases). The V gene's germline CDR1 is MNHEY and CDR2 SVGAGI. Deletions cut 5 bases from V and 1 base from J, with 8 bases between. The CDR3 extends over 13 amino acids. As DNA, the CDR3 is TGTGCCAGCAGTATACAGGTTAACTATGGCTACACCTTC. Translation: CASSIQVNYGYTF.

V and J are TRBV4-1 and TRBJ1-5, with D perhaps matching TRBD1 (6 bases). The CDR3 has 15 residues. Trimming took 4 bases from V and 2 from J, leaving 12 bases between them. Germline loops: CDR1 MGHRA, CDR2 YSYEKL. DNA for the CDR3: TGCGCCAGCAGCCTTGACACAGGGCGCAATCAGCCCCAGCATTTT. Amino acid sequence: CASSLDTGRNQPQHF.

The chain uses TRBV29-1 and TRBJ1-1, with D unclear. The length of the CDR3 is 13 residues. In germline, CDR1 is SQVTM, CDR2 ANQGSEA. Trimming stripped 4 bases from V and 1 base from J, with 10 bases between. In DNA form, the CDR3 reads TGCAGCGTTGGGCCGGGGAAGAACACTGAAGCTTTCTTT. Its protein is CSVGPGKNTEAFF.

The chain employs TRBV9 and TRBJ2-7, with a weak D call TRBD1 (6 bases). The CDR3 extends over 17 amino acids. CDR1 and CDR2 from the germline V gene are SGDLS and YYNGEE. The V and J ends lost 0 bases and 3 bases respectively, with 19 bases between them. CDR3 amino acids: CASSVGPTGSGDYEQYF. CDR3 nucleotide sequence: TGTGCCAGCAGCGTAGGACCCACAGGGAGCGGAGACTACGAGCAGTACTTC.

The gene calls are TRBV14 and TRBJ2-7; D is uncertain. The CDR3 is 15 residues long. Germline V lookup: CDR1 SGHDN, CDR2 FVKESK. Between the trimmed V and J ends, which lost 1 base and 7 bases, there was a span of 17 bases. The CDR3 DNA is TGTGCCAGCAGCCAAGGAGAGGACCCAACCGCAGAGCAGTACTTC. This sequence encodes CASSQGEDPTAEQYF.

The rearrangement joins TRBV28 to TRBJ2-7, with D possibly being TRBD2 (5 bases). The V and J ends lost 11 bases and 0 bases respectively, with 26 bases between them. The germline gives CDR1 MDHEN, CDR2 SYDVKM. CDR3 length: 17 amino acids. In nucleotides, the CDR3 is TGTGCCGTGCTGCCTTCGTCGTGGCGGGCGACCTCCTACGAGCAGTACTTC. This encodes CAVLPSSWRATSYEQYF.

The V gene is TRBV7-9, the J gene TRBJ2-6; D is perhaps TRBD1 (6 bases). The CDR3 spans 15 residues. Trimming removed 7 bases at V and 2 bases at J, with 12 bases between. Germline CDR1 reads SEHNR; CDR2 reads FQNEAQ (reference sequence). The CDR3 is CASTIPGAGANVLTF. In DNA, the CDR3 is TGTGCCAGCACCATTCCAGGGGCTGGGGCCAACGTCCTGACTTTC.

The chain combines TRBV6-5 with TRBJ1-1; D is unclear. This CDR3 has 15 residues. CDR1 MNHEY and CDR2 SVGAGI come from the germline V gene. V gave up 3 bases and J gave up 4 bases, with 15 bases separating them. CDR3 region: CASSYFEGGVTEAFF. CDR3 bases: TGTGCCAGCAGTTATTTTGAGGGAGGAGTCACTGAAGCTTTCTTT.

This rearrangement joins TRBV4-1 to TRBJ1-2; 8 nucleotides line up with TRBD1. Trimming removed 1 base from V and 0 bases from J; junction bases left unmatched: 4. Germline CDR1 and CDR2: MGHRA and YSYEKL. The CDR3 length is 16 residues. CDR3 sequence: CASSQGTGPANYGYTF. CDR3 sequence (DNA): TGCGCCAGCAGCCAAGGGACAGGGCCCGCTAACTATGGCTACACCTTC.